This record looks at one TCR beta chain sequence and its context. Its antigen is undetermined. Germline CDR1 is MNHNS and CDR2 is SASEGT. The CDR3 runs to 15 residues. The V end was cut by 2 bases, the J end by 3 bases, with 14 bases between. These data originate in a study of T cell responses to AZD1222 COVID-19 vaccine. Whole-study findings and limits: After two AZD1222 doses, spike-specific TCR breadth and depth rose versus day 0. Unmutated variant regions reportedly attract nearly half of all spike-specific TCRs. The number of AZD1222 recipients seropositive at baseline was only five to seven.

Method: immunoSEQ multiplex PCR; TCRdb's copy keeps in-frame clones and lacks some. The table records 180,000 or so clones, about nine tenths of them present only once. The clonotype originates from an adult who received the AZD1222 COVID-19 vaccine. The input for sequencing was peripheral blood, taken 28 days after the second AZD1222 dose. The chain uses TRBV6-1 and TRBJ2-7, with D possibly being TRBD1 or TRBD2 (5 bases each). The CDR3 protein is CASSESGTTDYEQYF. In DNA form, the CDR3 reads TGTGCCAGCAGTGAATCAGGGACCACCGACTACGAGCAGTACTTC.